This is a list of T cell receptor beta chains from one sample in a study of blood T cell repertoires in COVID-19. TCRdb's table, derived via immunoSEQ multiplex PCR, lists solely in-frame clones and lacks some. The data contain about 240,000 clones, about four fifths of them seen just once; the ten biggest clones take up more than 8%. Sequencing was performed on peripheral blood. These TCRs come from a woman aged 80 or older with acute or convalescent COVID-19. Both conserved end residues are trimmed from each CDR3. Each record gives: J gene, clone size, CDR3 length, V gene, CDR3 protein. Clone size is given for some rows only: seen once, a few or many times, or a class if the clone is expanded.

TRBJ1-6	NA	14	TRBV5-4	ASSLLQGLSTSPLH
TRBJ1-5	NA	13	TRBV28	ASSRTDRDYRPQH
TRBJ2-3	NA	9	TRBV29-1	SPFFGNTQY
TRBJ2-3	NA	12	TRBV18	ASSPLQTADTQY
TRBJ1-1	NA	11	TRBV28	ASSITKWTEAF
TRBJ1-3	once	12	TRBV29-1	SVRDFFSGNTIY
TRBJ1-6	NA	13	TRBV28	ASRTQTVDNSPLH
TRBJ2-1	NA	14	TRBV7-8	ASSLARTGLRNEQF
TRBJ1-4	NA	10	TRBV1	LYRSTNEKLF
TRBJ1-6	NA	10	TRBV7-2	ASSPRGSPLH